Listed below are T cell receptor beta chains from one sample, sequenced in a study of T cell changes during pregnancy in multiple sclerosis. Repertoires were generated with immunoSEQ multiplex PCR, while TCRdb's copy carries only in-frame clones and drops some. The sample holds 56,000 or so clones; approximately 90% are singletons and the top ten take under 0.45%. Sequenced material: CD4+ T cells from peripheral blood mononuclear cells, taken in the third trimester of pregnancy. These receptors were obtained from a female donor with multiple sclerosis, enrolled in a pregnancy study. Each CDR3 is given with its conserved first and last residue. D genes are given only for firm matches. Some rows have no size entry. The others give once, few or many, or a class for an expanded clone.

13	NA	TRBV2	TRBD1	TRBJ1-2	CASSQDRGYGYTF	TGTGCCAGCAGTCAGGACAGGGGCTATGGCTACACCTTC
14	NA	TRBV10-3	NA	TRBJ2-5	CAISVQGHQETQYF	TGTGCCATCAGTGTACAGGGCCATCAAGAGACCCAGTACTTC
15	once	TRBV6-5	TRBD2	TRBJ2-1	CASSYASGSRNEQFF	TGTGCCAGCAGTTACGCTAGCGGGAGTAGGAATGAGCAGTTCTTC
15	NA	TRBV6-5	NA	TRBJ2-3	CASSYSSFGEDTQYF	TGTGCCAGCAGTTACTCTAGTTTCGGGGAAGATACGCAGTATTTT
16	NA	TRBV21-1	NA	TRBJ2-3	CASSKSLAGDTDTQYF	TGTGCCAGCAGCAAATCCCTAGCGGGAGACACAGATACGCAGTATTTT
16	NA	TRBV11-3	TRBD2	TRBJ2-1	CASSLTSGGVYNEQFF	TGTGCCAGCAGCTTGACTAGCGGGGGGGTTTACAATGAGCAGTTCTTC
15	NA	TRBV2	NA	TRBJ2-5	CASSERRGAQETQYF	TGTGCCAGCAGTGAAAGGAGAGGCGCCCAAGAGACCCAGTACTTC
13	few	TRBV10-3	NA	TRBJ1-2	CAIPGRDSANYTF	TGTGCCATCCCCGGGAGGGATTCTGCTAACTACACCTTC
16	NA	TRBV9	TRBD2	TRBJ2-3	CASSQTGRGVTDTQYF	TGTGCCAGCAGCCAGACTGGGCGGGGGGTCACAGATACGCAGTATTTT
17	NA	TRBV30	NA	TRBJ1-5	CAWSSLLDGKLNQPQHF	TGTGCCTGGAGTTCCCTCCTAGACGGTAAACTCAATCAGCCCCAGCATTTT
15	NA	TRBV12-5	TRBD1	TRBJ1-1	CASGLDRGLRTEAFF	TGTGCTAGTGGTTTGGACAGGGGACTGAGGACTGAAGCTTTCTTT
15	NA	TRBV30	NA	TRBJ1-4	CAWSTKFSTNEKLFF	TGTGCCTGGAGTACAAAGTTCTCAACTAATGAAAAACTGTTTTTT
18	NA	TRBV19	TRBD1	TRBJ1-5	CASSLPGQHFLSNQPQHF	TGTGCCAGTAGTCTACCGGGACAGCACTTCCTTAGCAATCAGCCCCAGCATTTT
17	NA	TRBV4-3	TRBD1	TRBJ1-2	CASSQDFPAGGVYGYTF	TGCGCCAGCAGCCAAGATTTTCCGGCAGGGGGTGTCTATGGCTACACCTTC
12	NA	TRBV10-3	NA	TRBJ2-1	CAIRDNYNEQFF	TGTGCCATCAGGGACAACTACAATGAGCAGTTCTTC
14	NA	TRBV5-1	TRBD1	TRBJ2-7	CASSWTGSLYEQYF	TGCGCCAGCAGTTGGACAGGCTCCCTCTACGAGCAGTACTTC
14	NA	TRBV11-3	NA	TRBJ2-7	CASSLVGSSYEQYF	TGTGCCAGCAGCTTAGTGGGCAGTAGCTACGAGCAGTACTTC
13	NA	TRBV15	NA	TRBJ1-2	CATSFSGGYGYTF	TGTGCCACCAGCTTTTCGGGAGGCTATGGCTACACCTTC
17	NA	TRBV2	NA	TRBJ2-2	CASSKGRHTANTGELFF	TGTGCCAGCAGTAAAGGAAGACACACCGCGAACACCGGGGAGCTGTTTTTT
15	NA	TRBV7-2	TRBD1	TRBJ1-4	CASSAAGTGSVKLFF	TGTGCCAGCAGCGCAGCCGGGACAGGGAGTGTAAAACTGTTTTTT
16	NA	TRBV5-8	NA	TRBJ2-7	CASGGSFGEIRYEQYF	TGTGCCAGCGGAGGAAGCTTTGGAGAAATTCGCTACGAGCAGTACTTC
11	few	TRBV5-6	NA	TRBJ1-1	CASSQQGEAFF	TGTGCCAGCAGCCAGCAGGGGGAAGCTTTCTTT
13	NA	TRBV5-1	TRBD1	TRBJ2-1	CASSVDRGNEQFF	TGCGCCAGCAGCGTTGACAGGGGAAATGAGCAGTTCTTC
16	NA	TRBV7-2	TRBD1	TRBJ2-7	CASSLATDRGSYEQYF	TGTGCCAGCAGCTTAGCGACAGACAGGGGCTCCTACGAGCAGTACTTC
13	NA	TRBV15	NA	TRBJ1-2	CATSRDWSGDYTF	TGTGCCACCAGCAGAGATTGGTCGGGGGACTACACCTTC
14	few	TRBV11-2	NA	TRBJ1-2	CASSLAARLYGYTF	TGTGCCAGCAGCTTAGCTGCCAGACTCTATGGCTACACCTTC
17	NA	TRBV4-3	NA	TRBJ1-2	CASSQERRGNANYGYTF	TGCGCCAGCAGCCAAGAACGCAGGGGTAACGCTAACTATGGCTACACCTTC
17	NA	TRBV5-6	TRBD2	TRBJ2-1	CASSLGASGTSYNEQFF	TGTGCCAGCAGCTTGGGAGCTAGCGGGACCTCCTACAATGAGCAGTTCTTC
12	NA	TRBV19	NA	TRBJ1-2	CASSTEGYGYTF	TGTGCCAGTAGTACTGAGGGCTATGGCTACACCTTC
12	NA	TRBV30	NA	TRBJ1-2	CAWARQVDGYTF	TGTGCCTGGGCCCGACAGGTGGATGGCTACACCTTC
17	NA	TRBV5-5	NA	TRBJ1-6	CASSRIGGGSYNSPLHF	TGTGCCAGCAGTCGTATAGGGGGGGGCTCCTATAATTCACCCCTCCACTTT
15	NA	TRBV5-4	TRBD2	TRBJ2-5	CASSWGSRGEETQYF	TGTGCCAGCAGCTGGGGGTCACGGGGGGAAGAGACCCAGTACTTC
16	NA	TRBV9	TRBD2	TRBJ2-7	CASSVGGGVGSYEQYF	TGTGCCAGCAGCGTAGGGGGAGGGGTTGGGTCCTACGAGCAGTACTTC
15	NA	TRBV19	NA	TRBJ1-5	CASNFGGRPNQPQHF	TGTGCCAGTAATTTTGGAGGGAGGCCGAATCAGCCCCAGCATTTT
16	NA	TRBV11-3	TRBD1	TRBJ2-2	CASSSFGQGKGGELFF	TGTGCCAGCAGCTCTTTTGGACAGGGCAAGGGCGGGGAGCTGTTTTTT
12	NA	TRBV7-9	NA	TRBJ1-2	CASSRTESGYTF	TGTGCCAGCAGCCGTACAGAGTCAGGCTACACCTTC
13	NA	TRBV27	NA	TRBJ1-2	CASSLGTGDDYTF	TGTGCCAGCAGTCTAGGGACGGGAGATGACTACACCTTC
14	NA	TRBV28	NA	TRBJ1-2	CASSRQAPNYGYTF	TGTGCCAGCAGCCGACAGGCCCCCAACTATGGCTACACCTTC
15	NA	TRBV19	TRBD1	TRBJ1-2	CASSTGQGGNYGYTF	TGTGCCAGTAGTACGGGACAGGGGGGTAACTATGGCTACACCTTC
14	NA	TRBV6-5	NA	TRBJ1-1	CASSYGGSNTEAFF	TGTGCCAGCAGTTACGGCGGCTCGAACACTGAAGCTTTCTTT
15	few	TRBV4-1	NA	TRBJ1-5	CASSQGTVSNQPQHF	TGCGCCAGCAGCCAAGGGACAGTTAGCAATCAGCCCCAGCATTTT
14	NA	TRBV19	NA	TRBJ2-3	CASSILGGTDTQYF	TGTGCCAGTAGTATACTAGGGGGCACAGATACGCAGTATTTT
14	NA	TRBV6-4	NA	TRBJ1-2	CASSDSGSTLGYTF	TGTGCCAGCAGTGACTCGGGGAGCACCCTTGGCTACACCTTC
15	NA	TRBV5-1	NA	TRBJ1-4	CASSLDPGEWEKLFF	TGCGCCAGCAGCTTGGATCCAGGGGAGTGGGAAAAACTGTTTTTT
16	NA	TRBV19	TRBD1	TRBJ1-1	CASTDSGGHLNTEAFF	TGTGCCAGTACCGACTCAGGGGGACATCTGAACACTGAAGCTTTCTTT
17	once	TRBV19	TRBD1	TRBJ2-2	CASSTRTGGANTGELFF	TGTGCCAGTAGTACCCGGACAGGGGGTGCGAACACCGGGGAGCTGTTTTTT
17	once	TRBV7-9	NA	TRBJ1-1	CASSLASPGTENTEAFF	TGTGCCAGCAGCTTAGCGTCTCCCGGCACAGAGAACACTGAAGCTTTCTTT
16	NA	TRBV5-1	NA	TRBJ2-3	CASSLAPGPPSDTQYF	TGCGCCAGCAGCTTGGCCCCTGGCCCTCCTAGCGATACGCAGTATTTT
14	NA	TRBV5-1	TRBD2	TRBJ2-3	CASSLAGTTDTQYF	TGCGCCAGCAGCTTAGCGGGAACAACAGATACGCAGTATTTT
14	few	TRBV11-2	TRBD2	TRBJ2-5	CASSLGTSRETQYF	TGTGCCAGCAGCTTAGGGACTAGCCGAGAGACCCAGTACTTC
13	NA	TRBV18	TRBD1	TRBJ2-7	CASSLQTGEEQYF	TGTGCCAGCTCACTACAGACAGGGGAAGAGCAGTACTTC
15	once	TRBV5-6	TRBD1	TRBJ1-3	CASSLGQGYGNTIYF	TGTGCCAGCAGCCTGGGACAGGGGTATGGAAACACCATATATTTT
13	NA	TRBV6-5	NA	TRBJ1-2	CASSYLAGPGYTF	TGTGCCAGCAGTTACCTAGCGGGGCCTGGCTACACCTTC
15	NA	TRBV18	NA	TRBJ1-4	CASSPRSGGEEKLFF	TGTGCCAGCTCACCCAGATCGGGGGGTGAGGAAAAACTGTTTTTT
13	NA	TRBV7-2	NA	TRBJ2-5	CASSTQGQETQYF	TGTGCCAGCTCCACGCAGGGACAAGAGACCCAGTACTTC
17	NA	TRBV6-1	NA	TRBJ1-2	CASSESAAQGNSYGYTF	TGTGCCAGCAGTGAAAGTGCAGCCCAGGGTAACTCCTATGGCTACACCTTC
14	NA	TRBV5-1	TRBD1	TRBJ1-4	CASSSRDRHEKLFF	TGCGCCAGCAGCTCCCGGGACAGACATGAAAAACTGTTTTTT
14	few	TRBV7-2	NA	TRBJ1-2	CASSPQTGRGGYTF	TGTGCCAGCAGTCCACAAACAGGGCGCGGTGGCTACACCTTC
15	once	TRBV7-2	NA	TRBJ2-7	CASSPSQRQWDEQYF	TGTGCCAGCAGCCCCAGTCAGCGCCAGTGGGACGAGCAGTACTTC